A single sample is the source of the 27 T cell receptor beta chains below, sequenced in a study of a mutant IDH1 vaccine in newly diagnosed glioma. Profiling relied on immunoSEQ multiplex PCR, and the TCRdb table lists in-frame clones only, not all of them. The sample records about 88,000 clones, around 80% being singletons. Documented time point: baseline, week 1 (first vaccination visit). Treatment noted: pre-vaccination baseline after standard-of-care therapy. Sequenced here: PBMCs, sampled from a glioma patient treated with radiotherapy, temozolomide or both. The receptors stem from a man between 40 and 49 years old with glioma. Some clones in this sample may be carry-over from other donors' samples.

V and J are TRBV14 and TRBJ1-6, with D uncertain. Germline CDR1 SGHDN, CDR2 FVKESK. V was pared by 1 base and J by 0 bases, with 7 bases between. The CDR3 runs to 16 residues. CDR3 nucleotide sequence: TGTGCCAGCAGCCAAGGAGTTTTCTCCTATAATTCACCCCTCCACTTT. It translates to CASSQGVFSYNSPLHF.

This clone was observed once. The CDR3 spells CSIRQNTGELFF. The DNA of the CDR3 is TGCAGCATAAGACAGAACACCGGGGAGCTGTTTTTT. The chain carries TRBV29-1 and TRBJ2-2, with D unclear. Trimming cost V 8 bases and J 1 base, with 8 bases left between them. The CDR3 has 12 residues. The germline V gene has CDR1 SQVTM and CDR2 ANQGSEA.

The rearrangement uses TRBV7-2 and TRBJ2-2, with 10 bases aligning to TRBD2. The CDR3 runs to 14 residues. Losses at the gene ends were 4 bases for V and 6 bases for J; bases not matched to a gene: 2. CDR1 SGHTA and CDR2 FQGNSA come from the germline V gene. The CDR3 DNA sequence: TGTGCCAGCAGCTCCGGACTAGCGGCCGGGGAGCTGTTTTTT. Amino acids: CASSSGLAAGELFF.

The chain links TRBV7-9 to TRBJ1-1, with 8 bases aligning to TRBD1. The J segment lost 5 bases and the V segment lost 5 bases, leaving 4 bases of the junction unmatched. There are 13 residues in the CDR3. Germline lookup yields CDR1 SEHNR and CDR2 FQNEAQ (reference sequence). In DNA form, the CDR3 reads TGTGCCAGCAGCCCCCGACAGGGGACTGAAGCTTTCTTT. Amino acids: CASSPRQGTEAFF.

The chain recombines TRBV5-6 with TRBJ1-2, with D possibly matching TRBD1 (5 bases). CDR1 is SGHDT, CDR2 YYEEEE, per germline. CDR3 length: 14 residues. The V end lost 4 bases, the J end lost 5 bases, and 15 bases lay between the germline ends. In DNA, the CDR3 is TGTGCCAGCAGCCCCACCCTGGGACCGTATGGCTACACCTTC. Residues: CASSPTLGPYGYTF. Filled out from reference TRBV5-6 and TRBJ1-2, the complete variable domain reads DAGVTQSPTHLIKTRGQQVTLRCSPKSGHDTVSWYQQALGQGPQFIFQYYEEEERQRGNFPDRFSGHQFPNYSSELNVNALLLGDSALYLCASSPTLGPYGYTFGSGTRLTVV.

The chain has TRBV29-1 and TRBJ2-1; 8 bases align to TRBD1. Germline loops: CDR1 SQVTM, CDR2 ANQGSEA. This CDR3 has 12 amino acids. V shed 6 bases, J shed 8 bases, and the junction held 6 bases outside the gene matches. The CDR3, as DNA: TGCAGCGTGAGTCAGGGGGCTGATGAGCAGTTCTTC. It encodes CSVSQGADEQFF.

Of note for this clone: Other nucleotide sequences in the sample specify the same CDR3. CDR3 DNA: TGTGCCACCAGCAGAGATAGGGTTTACGAGCAGTACTTC. Residues: CATSRDRVYEQYF. The rearrangement links TRBV15 to TRBJ2-7; D call uncertain. Trimming stripped 0 bases from V and 4 bases from J, with 7 bases between. Germline CDR1 reads LNHNV; CDR2 reads YYDKDF (reference sequence). The CDR3 totals 13 residues.

V gene TRBV11-1 combines with J gene TRBJ1-4; 8 bases match TRBD1. Germline trimming cut 3 bases from V and 8 bases from J; bases unmatched to any gene: 5. Germline-derived CDR1 and CDR2 are SGHAT and FQDESV (reference sequence). The CDR3 loop spans 14 amino acids. The CDR3 loop reads CASSFGQGGEKLFF. The CDR3 DNA sequence: TGTGCCAGCAGCTTCGGACAGGGTGGCGAAAAACTGTTTTTT.

The V gene is TRBV10-3, the J gene TRBJ1-4; D is ambiguous. This CDR3 comprises 12 residues. Germline-derived CDR1 and CDR2 are ENHRY and SYGVKD. The V end lost 2 bases, the J end lost 8 bases, and 6 bases lay between the germline ends. The CDR3 nucleotides are TGTGCCATCAGTGAGGGGAGGGAAAAACTGTTTTTT. Protein: CAISEGREKLFF.

This clone came up a few times. The gene calls are TRBV19 and TRBJ1-2; the D gene is possibly TRBD1 (5 bases). Trimming shortened V by 4 bases and J by 5 bases, and 17 bases separated the two germline ends. The length of the CDR3 is 15 residues. Germline lookup yields CDR1 LNHDA and CDR2 SQIVND (reference sequence). The CDR3 is CASSTWGGEWYGYTF. DNA of the CDR3: TGTGCCAGTAGTACCTGGGGAGGGGAGTGGTATGGCTACACCTTC.

This chain connects TRBV19 to TRBJ1-1; the D is unclear. In germline, CDR1 is LNHDA, CDR2 SQIVND (reference sequence). V was pared by 7 bases and J by 12 bases, with 15 bases between. The CDR3 is 11 residues long. This CDR3 is CASTYTRKSFF. The DNA of the CDR3 is TGTGCCAGTACCTATACCAGGAAGTCTTTCTTT.

The CDR3 region has the DNA TGTGCCAGCAGCCCCTCGGGGGGCAATGAAAAACTGTTTTTT. Amino acid sequence: CASSPSGGNEKLFF. The chain uses TRBV6-1 and TRBJ1-4, with D perhaps TRBD1 (6 bases). The V and J ends lost 6 bases and 5 bases respectively, with 13 bases between them. From germline, CDR1 is MNHNS and CDR2 SASEGT. This CDR3 region has 14 residues.

Only one count was recorded for this clone. This chain joins TRBV6-5 and TRBJ1-1; 7 bases match TRBD1. V was pared by 7 bases and J by 1 base, with 3 bases of the junction left unmatched. CDR3 length equals 13 residues. The germline gives CDR1 MNHEY, CDR2 SVGAGI. The CDR3 loop reads CASKAGGNTEAFF. In DNA form, the CDR3 reads TGTGCCAGCAAGGCAGGGGGGAACACTGAAGCTTTCTTT.

The chain is built from TRBV29-1 and TRBJ2-5; D possibly corresponds to TRBD1 (5 bases). Germline V gives CDR1 SQVTM, CDR2 ANQGSEA. Between the trimmed V and J ends, which lost 8 bases and 2 bases, there was a span of 18 bases. This CDR3 is 14 amino acids long. The CDR3 DNA reads TGCAGCCTTACGATAACAGGATTACAAGAGACCCAGTACTTC. It is translated as CSLTITGLQETQYF.

The V gene is TRBV6-5, the J gene TRBJ1-6; a weak D match, TRBD1 (5 bases). The germline V and J ends were trimmed by 4 bases and 8 bases, with 9 bases remaining between them. Germline V gene sequence: CDR1 MNHEY, CDR2 SVGAGI. This CDR3 contains 13 residues. The CDR3: CASSSRGDSPLHF. In DNA, the CDR3 is TGTGCCAGCAGTTCGAGGGGCGATTCACCCCTCCACTTT.

CDR3 amino acids: CASSVSVNTEAFF. CDR3 DNA: TGTGCCAGCAGCGTATCCGTGAACACTGAAGCTTTCTTT. The chain carries TRBV9 and TRBJ1-1; D gene ambiguous. The CDR3 is made up of 13 amino acids. CDR1 is SGDLS and CDR2 is YYNGEE in the germline V gene. The V and J ends lost 1 base and 0 bases respectively, with 4 bases between them.

CDR3 residues: CASSSRDGASYNEQFF. In nucleotides, the CDR3 is TGTGCCAGCAGCTCCCGGGACGGAGCCTCCTACAATGAGCAGTTCTTC. The chain couples TRBV5-4 to TRBJ2-1; D is possibly TRBD1 or TRBD2 (5 bases each). Germline lookup yields CDR1 SGHNT and CDR2 YYREEE (reference sequence). The germline V and J ends were trimmed by 3 bases and 0 bases, with 13 bases remaining between them. The CDR3 sequence is 16 residues long.

The chain is built from TRBV7-9 and TRBJ1-2; maybe TRBD1 (6 bases). The germline V and J ends were trimmed by 5 bases and 6 bases, with 16 bases remaining between them. Germline CDR1 SEHNR, CDR2 FQNEAQ (reference sequence). There are 14 residues in the CDR3. CDR3 nucleotides: TGTGCCAGCAGCGGTCCAAACAGGGTGGATGGCTACACCTTC. It is translated as CASSGPNRVDGYTF.

CDR3: CASKGGGTDTQYF. The CDR3 DNA reads TGCGCCAGCAAAGGCGGCGGCACAGATACGCAGTATTTT. The chain joins TRBV10-1 to TRBJ2-3; D is ambiguous. There are 13 residues in the CDR3. The V end was cut by 7 bases, the J end by 1 base, with 9 bases between. The germline V gene encodes CDR1 WNHNN and CDR2 SYGVQD (reference sequence).

V gene TRBV5-1 combines with J gene TRBJ2-5; TRBD1 matches 7 bases. V lost 0 bases, J lost 4 bases, and 12 bases stayed unmatched. The CDR3 has 17 residues. The germline V gene encodes CDR1 SGHRS and CDR2 YFSETQ. CDR3 bases: TGCGCCAGCAGCTTGGGCCGATGGGGTGGGACAGTAGAGACCCAGTACTTC. Encoded protein: CASSLGRWGGTVETQYF.

This clone was counted a single time. The chain links TRBV2 to TRBJ2-7; TRBD1 is a possible D gene (7 bases). Per the germline V gene, CDR1 is SNHLY and CDR2 is FYNNEI. The CDR3 totals 16 residues. Trimming shortened V by 0 bases and J by 2 bases, and 14 bases separated the two germline ends. CDR3 sequence (DNA): TGTGCCAGCAGTGAAGCTCGCGGGACAGCCACCTACGAGCAGTACTTC. As protein: CASSEARGTATYEQYF.

V is TRBV10-2 and J is TRBJ1-5, with 7 bases aligning to TRBD1. The V segment lost 2 bases and the J segment 0 bases; nucleotides outside the gene matches: 4. The length of the CDR3 is 16 residues. The germline gives CDR1 WSHSY, CDR2 SAAADI. The chain's CDR3 is CASSETGVNSNQPQHF. The CDR3 DNA follows: TGCGCCAGCAGTGAGACAGGGGTGAATAGCAATCAGCCCCAGCATTTT.

The chain uses TRBV30 and TRBJ1-1; 7 nucleotides agree with TRBD1. Looked up from germline, CDR1 is GTSNPN and CDR2 is SVGIG (reference sequence). CDR3 length: 14 residues. V shed 2 bases, J shed 7 bases, and the junction held 10 bases outside the gene matches. The CDR3 DNA follows: TGTGCCTGGAGTTCGGGCAGGGGGGGGATTGAAGCTTTCTTT. It translates to CAWSSGRGGIEAFF.

The CDR3 loop is CASSEGSLYYEQYF. The CDR3 coding sequence is TGTGCCAGCTCCGAGGGTAGCCTCTACTACGAGCAGTACTTC. The chain combines TRBV9 with TRBJ2-7, with a tentative D call TRBD2 (5 bases). V was trimmed by 7 bases and J by 3 bases, leaving 17 bases between them. The CDR3 length is 14 residues. CDR1 and CDR2 from the germline V gene are SGDLS and YYNGEE.

The J gene is TRBJ1-4, the V gene TRBV5-1, with 8 bases that match TRBD1. Germline V gives CDR1 SGHRS, CDR2 YFSETQ. V dropped 4 bases and J dropped 8; count of bases not matched to a gene: 4. The CDR3 has 13 amino acids. The CDR3 loop reads CASSPGQDEKLFF. CDR3 nucleotide sequence: TGCGCCAGCAGCCCGGGACAGGACGAAAAACTGTTTTTT.

This clone is a singleton in its sample. This chain connects TRBV5-4 to TRBJ2-1; D perhaps matches TRBD2 (6 bases). V dropped 2 bases and J dropped 6 bases, with 18 bases sitting between them. The germline V gene has CDR1 SGHNT and CDR2 YYREEE (reference sequence). This CDR3 contains 16 residues. DNA for the CDR3: TGTGCCAGCAGCTTATGGGGCAGATTGGGGGGCAATGAGCAGTTCTTC. Translation: CASSLWGRLGGNEQFF.

This chain joins TRBV11-2 and TRBJ1-1; D remains unclear. CDR1 and CDR2 from the germline V gene are SGHAT and FQNNGV. Trimming left V 2 bases short and J 5 bases short, with 12 bases between. CDR3 size: 14 residues. The CDR3 DNA reads TGTGCCAGCAGCTTACGAATTTCGGGTACTGAAGCTTTCTTT. It codes for CASSLRISGTEAFF.